Here is one T cell receptor beta chain with its context. This sample was taken from a study of blood T cell repertoires in COVID-19. Looking at the study overall: Nucleic acid was either cDNA or gDNA, and it came from T cells, B-cell-depleted T cells, or PBMCs.

Profiling relied on immunoSEQ multiplex PCR, and the TCRdb table lists in-frame clones only, not all of them. The data hold over 30,000 clones, with around nine tenths observed a single time. This sequence was found in a man between 65 and 80 years old with acute or convalescent COVID-19. The specimen sequenced was peripheral blood.

The CDR3 sequence: CSGHIPGQGFYGYTF. DNA of the CDR3: TGCAGCGGTCACATCCCGGGACAGGGTTTCTATGGCTACACCTTC. V and J are TRBV29-1 and TRBJ1-2; TRBD1 aligns across 9 bases. The junction had 13 bases not matched to a gene; V was cut back by 7 bases and J by 4 bases. The CDR3 totals 15 residues. Germline CDR1 and CDR2: SQVTM and ANQGSEA.